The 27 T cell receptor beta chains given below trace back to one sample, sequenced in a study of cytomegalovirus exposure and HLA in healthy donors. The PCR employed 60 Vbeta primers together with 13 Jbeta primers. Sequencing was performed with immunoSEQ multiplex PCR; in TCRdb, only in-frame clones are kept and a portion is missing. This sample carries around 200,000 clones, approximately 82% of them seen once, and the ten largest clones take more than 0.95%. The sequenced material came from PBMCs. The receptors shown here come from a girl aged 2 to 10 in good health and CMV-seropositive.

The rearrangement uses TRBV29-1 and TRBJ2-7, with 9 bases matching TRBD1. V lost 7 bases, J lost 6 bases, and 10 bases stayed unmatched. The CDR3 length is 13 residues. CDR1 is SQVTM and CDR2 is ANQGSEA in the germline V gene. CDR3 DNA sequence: TGCAGCGCCTCTCGGACAGGGGTCCGCGAGCAGTACTTC. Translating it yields CSASRTGVREQYF.

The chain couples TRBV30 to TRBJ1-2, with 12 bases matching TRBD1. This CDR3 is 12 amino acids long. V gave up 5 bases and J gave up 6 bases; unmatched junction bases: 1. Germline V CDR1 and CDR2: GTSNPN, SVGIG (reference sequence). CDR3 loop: CAWGTGGDGYTF. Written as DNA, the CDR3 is TGTGCCTGGGGGACAGGGGGCGATGGCTACACCTTC.

The CDR3: CAWSVAAGGLRAETQYF. Written as DNA, the CDR3 is TGTGCCTGGAGTGTTGCGGCGGGAGGGCTCAGGGCAGAGACCCAGTACTTC. V gene TRBV30 combines with J gene TRBJ2-5; 9 nucleotides line up with TRBD2. Germline V CDR1 and CDR2: GTSNPN, SVGIG (reference sequence). J lost 4 bases, V lost 0 bases, and 12 bases had no gene match. CDR3 size: 17 residues.

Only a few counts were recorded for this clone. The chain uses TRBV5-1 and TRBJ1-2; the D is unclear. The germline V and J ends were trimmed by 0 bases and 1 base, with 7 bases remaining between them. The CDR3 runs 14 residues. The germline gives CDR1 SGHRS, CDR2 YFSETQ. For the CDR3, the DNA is TGCGCCAGCAGCTTGGCCGACAATAACTATGGCTACACCTTC. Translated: CASSLADNNYGYTF.

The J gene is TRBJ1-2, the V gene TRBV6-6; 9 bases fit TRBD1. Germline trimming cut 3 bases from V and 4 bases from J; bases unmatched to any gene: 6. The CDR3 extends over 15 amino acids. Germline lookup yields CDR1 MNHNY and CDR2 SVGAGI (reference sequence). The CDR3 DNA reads TGTGCCAGCAGTTATGGGGGACAGGGTCGCTATGGCTACACCTTC. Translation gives CASSYGGQGRYGYTF.

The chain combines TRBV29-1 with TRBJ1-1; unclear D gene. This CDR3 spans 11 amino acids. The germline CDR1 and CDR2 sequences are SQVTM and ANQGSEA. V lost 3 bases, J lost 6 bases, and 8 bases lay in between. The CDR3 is CSVDEGAEAFF. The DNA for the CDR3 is TGCAGCGTTGACGAGGGAGCTGAAGCTTTCTTT.

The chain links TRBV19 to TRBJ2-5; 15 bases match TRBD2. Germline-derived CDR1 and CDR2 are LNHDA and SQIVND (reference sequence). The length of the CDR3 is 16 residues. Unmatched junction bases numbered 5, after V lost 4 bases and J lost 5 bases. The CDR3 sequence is CASSTGLAGGQETQYF. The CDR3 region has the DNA TGTGCCAGTAGTACCGGACTAGCGGGAGGGCAGGAGACCCAGTACTTC.

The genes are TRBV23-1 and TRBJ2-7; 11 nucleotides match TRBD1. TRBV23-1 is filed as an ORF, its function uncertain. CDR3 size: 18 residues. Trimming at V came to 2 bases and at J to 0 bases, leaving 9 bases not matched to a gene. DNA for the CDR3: TGCGCCAGCAGTCAAATCTCTTCGGACAGGGGGCTCTCCTACGAGCAGTACTTC. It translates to CASSQISSDRGLSYEQYF.

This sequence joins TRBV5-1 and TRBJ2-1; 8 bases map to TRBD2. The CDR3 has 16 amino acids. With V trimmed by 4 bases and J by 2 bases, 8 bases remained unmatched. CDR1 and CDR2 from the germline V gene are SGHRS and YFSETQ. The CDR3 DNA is TGCGCCAGCAGCGTGATACTAGCGGAGACCTACAATGAGCAGTTCTTC. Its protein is CASSVILAETYNEQFF.

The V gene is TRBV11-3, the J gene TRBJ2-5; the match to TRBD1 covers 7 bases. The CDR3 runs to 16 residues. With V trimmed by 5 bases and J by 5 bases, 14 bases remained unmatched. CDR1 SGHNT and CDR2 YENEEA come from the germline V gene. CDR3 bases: TGTGCCAGCAGCCCTGCAGACAGGGTTAAGGGGGAGACCCAGTACTTC. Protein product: CASSPADRVKGETQYF.

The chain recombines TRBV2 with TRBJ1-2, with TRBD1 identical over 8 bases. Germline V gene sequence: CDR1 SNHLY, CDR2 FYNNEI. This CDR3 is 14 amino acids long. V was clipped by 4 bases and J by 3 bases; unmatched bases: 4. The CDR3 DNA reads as TGTGCCAGCAGTGTGGACAGGGACGACTATGGCTACACCTTC. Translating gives CASSVDRDDYGYTF.

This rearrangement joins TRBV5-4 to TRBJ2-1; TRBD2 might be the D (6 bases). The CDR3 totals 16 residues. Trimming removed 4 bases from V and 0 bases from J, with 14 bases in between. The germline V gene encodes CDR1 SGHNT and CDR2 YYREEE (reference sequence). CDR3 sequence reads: CASSLGGGLSYNEQFF. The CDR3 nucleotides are TGTGCCAGCAGCCTGGGAGGCGGCCTCTCCTACAATGAGCAGTTCTTC.

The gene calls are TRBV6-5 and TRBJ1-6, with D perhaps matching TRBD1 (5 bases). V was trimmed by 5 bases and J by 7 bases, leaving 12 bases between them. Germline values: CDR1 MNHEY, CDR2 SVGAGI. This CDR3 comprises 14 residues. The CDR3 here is CASSGDRKNSPLHF. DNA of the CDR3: TGTGCCAGCAGTGGAGACAGAAAGAATTCACCCCTCCACTTT.

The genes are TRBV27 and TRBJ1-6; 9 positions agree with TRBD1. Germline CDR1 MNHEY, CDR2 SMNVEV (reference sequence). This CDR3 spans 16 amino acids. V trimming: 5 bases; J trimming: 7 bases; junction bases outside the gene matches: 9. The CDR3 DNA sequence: TGTGCCAGCAGTACAACTACAGGGGGCGCGAATTCACCCCTCCACTTT. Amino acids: CASSTTTGGANSPLHF.

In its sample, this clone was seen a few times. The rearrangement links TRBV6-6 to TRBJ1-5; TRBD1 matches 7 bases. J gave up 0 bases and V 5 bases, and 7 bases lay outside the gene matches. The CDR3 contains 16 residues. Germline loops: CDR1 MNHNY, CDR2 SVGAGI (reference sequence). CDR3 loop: CASSPRDSFSNQPQHF. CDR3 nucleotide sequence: TGTGCCAGCAGTCCACGGGACAGCTTTAGCAATCAGCCCCAGCATTTT.

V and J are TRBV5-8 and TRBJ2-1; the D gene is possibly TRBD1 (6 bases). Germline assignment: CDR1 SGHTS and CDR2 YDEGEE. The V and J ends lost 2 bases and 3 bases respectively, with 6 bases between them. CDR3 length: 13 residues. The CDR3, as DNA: TGTGCCAGCAGCTTACAGGGCTACAATGAGCAGTTCTTC. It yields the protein CASSLQGYNEQFF.

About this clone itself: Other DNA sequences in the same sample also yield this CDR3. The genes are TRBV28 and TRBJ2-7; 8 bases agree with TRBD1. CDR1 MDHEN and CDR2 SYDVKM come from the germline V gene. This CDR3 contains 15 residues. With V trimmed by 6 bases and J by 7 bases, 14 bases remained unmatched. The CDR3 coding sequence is TGTGCCAGCAGACCCTCCGGGACAGGTAGGGGAGAGCAGTACTTC. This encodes CASRPSGTGRGEQYF.

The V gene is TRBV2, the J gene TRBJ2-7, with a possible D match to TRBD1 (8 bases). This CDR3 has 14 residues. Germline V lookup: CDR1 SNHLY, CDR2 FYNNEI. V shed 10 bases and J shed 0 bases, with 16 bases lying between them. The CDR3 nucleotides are TGTGCCACTGGGGGGGACAGGAACTCCTACGAGCAGTACTTC. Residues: CATGGDRNSYEQYF.

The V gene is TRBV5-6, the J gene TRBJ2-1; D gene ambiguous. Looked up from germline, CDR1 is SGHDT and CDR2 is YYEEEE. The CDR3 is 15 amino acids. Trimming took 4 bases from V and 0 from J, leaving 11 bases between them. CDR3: CASSTRQISYNEQFF. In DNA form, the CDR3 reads TGTGCCAGCAGCACGCGACAAATCTCCTACAATGAGCAGTTCTTC. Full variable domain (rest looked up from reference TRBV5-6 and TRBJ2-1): DAGVTQSPTHLIKTRGQQVTLRCSPKSGHDTVSWYQQALGQGPQFIFQYYEEEERQRGNFPDRFSGHQFPNYSSELNVNALLLGDSALYLCASSTRQISYNEQFFGPGTRLTVL.

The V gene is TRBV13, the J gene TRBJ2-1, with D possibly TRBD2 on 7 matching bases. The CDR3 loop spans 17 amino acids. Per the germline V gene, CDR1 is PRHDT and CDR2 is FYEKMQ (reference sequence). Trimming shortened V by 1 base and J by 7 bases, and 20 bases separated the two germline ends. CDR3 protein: CASSLEDGGLDRNEQFF. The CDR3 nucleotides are TGTGCCAGCAGCTTAGAGGACGGGGGGCTAGATCGGAATGAGCAGTTCTTC.

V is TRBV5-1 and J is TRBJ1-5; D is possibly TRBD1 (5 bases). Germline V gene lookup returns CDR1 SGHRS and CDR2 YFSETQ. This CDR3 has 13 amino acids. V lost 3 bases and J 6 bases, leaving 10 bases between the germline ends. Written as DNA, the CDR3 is TGCGCCAGCAGCTCCGTCGGGGGTCAGCCCCAGCATTTT. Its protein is CASSSVGGQPQHF.

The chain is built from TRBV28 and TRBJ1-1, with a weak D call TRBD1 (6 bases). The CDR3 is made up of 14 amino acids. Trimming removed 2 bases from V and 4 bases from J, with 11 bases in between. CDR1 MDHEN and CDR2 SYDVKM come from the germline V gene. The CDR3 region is CASSLSQGGTEAFF. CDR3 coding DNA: TGTGCCAGCAGTTTAAGTCAAGGGGGCACTGAAGCTTTCTTT.

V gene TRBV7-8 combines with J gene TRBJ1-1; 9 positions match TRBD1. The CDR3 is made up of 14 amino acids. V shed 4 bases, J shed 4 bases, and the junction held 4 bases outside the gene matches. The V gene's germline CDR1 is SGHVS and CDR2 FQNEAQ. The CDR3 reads CASSSTGGSTEAFF. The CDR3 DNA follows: TGTGCCAGCAGCTCGACAGGGGGGAGCACTGAAGCTTTCTTT. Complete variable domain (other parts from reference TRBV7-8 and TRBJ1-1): GAGVSQSPRYKVAKRGQDVALRCDPISGHVSLFWYQQALGQGPEFLTYFQNEAQLDKSGLPSDRFFAERPEGSVSTLKIQRTQQEDSAVYLCASSSTGGSTEAFFGQGTRLTVV.

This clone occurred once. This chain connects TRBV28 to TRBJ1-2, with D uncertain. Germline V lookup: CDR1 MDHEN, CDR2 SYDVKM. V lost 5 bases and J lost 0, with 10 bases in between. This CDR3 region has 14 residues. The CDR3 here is CASSLPLANYGYTF. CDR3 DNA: TGTGCCAGCAGTCTCCCCTTAGCTAACTATGGCTACACCTTC.

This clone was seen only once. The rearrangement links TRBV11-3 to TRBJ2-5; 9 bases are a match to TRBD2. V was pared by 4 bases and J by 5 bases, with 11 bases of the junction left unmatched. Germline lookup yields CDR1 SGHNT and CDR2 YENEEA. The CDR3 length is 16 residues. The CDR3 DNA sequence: TGTGCCAGCAGCTCCAGACTAGCGGACCTTGGGGAGACCCAGTACTTC. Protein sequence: CASSSRLADLGETQYF.

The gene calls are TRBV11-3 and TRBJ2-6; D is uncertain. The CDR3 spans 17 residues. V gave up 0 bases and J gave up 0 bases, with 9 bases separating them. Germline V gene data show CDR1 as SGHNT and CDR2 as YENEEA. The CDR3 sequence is CASSLEFTGSGANVLTF. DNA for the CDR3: TGTGCCAGCAGCTTAGAATTCACGGGCTCTGGGGCCAACGTCCTGACTTTC.

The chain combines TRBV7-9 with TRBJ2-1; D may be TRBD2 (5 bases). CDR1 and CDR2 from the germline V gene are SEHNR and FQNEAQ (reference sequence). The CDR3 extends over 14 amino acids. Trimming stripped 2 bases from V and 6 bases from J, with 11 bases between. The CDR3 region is CASSLLESGNEQFF. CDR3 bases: TGTGCCAGCAGCTTACTCGAGAGCGGCAATGAGCAGTTCTTC.